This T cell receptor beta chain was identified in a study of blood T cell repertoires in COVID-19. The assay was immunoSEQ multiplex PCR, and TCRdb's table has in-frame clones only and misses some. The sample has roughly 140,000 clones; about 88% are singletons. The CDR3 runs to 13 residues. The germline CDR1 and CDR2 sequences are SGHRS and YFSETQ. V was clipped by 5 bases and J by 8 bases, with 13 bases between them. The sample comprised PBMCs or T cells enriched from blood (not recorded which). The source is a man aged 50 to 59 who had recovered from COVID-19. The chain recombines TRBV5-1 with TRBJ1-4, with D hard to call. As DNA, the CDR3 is TGCGCCAGCAGAGCTGATATGAGGGAAAAACTGTTTTTT. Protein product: CASRADMREKLFF. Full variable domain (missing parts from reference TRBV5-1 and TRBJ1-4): KAGVTQTPRYLIKTRGQQVTLSCSPISGHRSVSWYQQTPGQGLQFLFEYFSETQRNKGNFPGRFSGRQFSNSRSEMNVSTLELGDSALYLCASRADMREKLFFGSGTQLSVL.